The rows below give T cell receptor beta chains drawn from one sample of a study of cytomegalovirus exposure and HLA in healthy donors. Measured with immunoSEQ multiplex PCR; TCRdb has only the in-frame clones, and not every one. In the table there are 150,000 or so clones, roughly 79% of which are singletons. Sequencing used PBMCs. The receptor source for this set is a man between 18 and 29 years old in good health and CMV-seropositive. CDR3s include the opening cysteine and the closing phenylalanine or tryptophan. The D gene is left open where the match is weak. Some rows have no size entry. The others give once, few or many, or a class for an expanded clone.

cdr3_nt,cdr3_aa,j_call,d_call,v_call,cdr3_length,clone_size
TGTGCCAGCAGCTCAATCCGCCCAACTGAAATCTATGGCTACACCTTC,CASSSIRPTEIYGYTF,TRBJ1-2,-,TRBV5-6,16,-
TGTGCCAGCAGCTTGTGGGGGGGGGAAGATACGCAGTATTTT,CASSLWGGEDTQYF,TRBJ2-3,TRBD2,TRBV5-5,14,-
TGTGCCAGCAGCCCGTGGGGGGGAAGAGAGACCCAGTACTTC,CASSPWGGRETQYF,TRBJ2-5,TRBD2,TRBV11-2,14,once
TGTGCCACCACAGGGCCGGCTGGCTACACCTTC,CATTGPAGYTF,TRBJ1-2,-,TRBV6-1,11,-
TGTGCCAGCTCACCCGGGAAACCTCGGGAGACCCAGTACTTC,CASSPGKPRETQYF,TRBJ2-5,-,TRBV18,14,-
TGCGCCAGCAGCCAAGATCCAAGACTAGCGGGTTCCTACGAGCAGTACTTC,CASSQDPRLAGSYEQYF,TRBJ2-7,TRBD2,TRBV4-3,17,-
TGTGCCAGCTCACCGGGGCAGGGCCTGACCTTC,CASSPGQGLTF,TRBJ1-2,-,TRBV18,11,-
TGTGCCAGCATGCTTACAGGGGGGAGGGAAAAACTGTTTTTT,CASMLTGGREKLFF,TRBJ1-4,TRBD1,TRBV6-1,14,-
TGTGCCAGCAGCAGGACAGGGATCTCTGGGGCCAACGTCCTGACTTTC,CASSRTGISGANVLTF,TRBJ2-6,TRBD1,TRBV7-2,16,-
TGTGCCAGTAAGGGCAGGGAAGATCAGCCCCAGCATTTT,CASKGREDQPQHF,TRBJ1-5,-,TRBV19,13,once
TGTGCCAGCAGCCGCACCGGGACAGGGAACGAAAAACTGTTTTTT,CASSRTGTGNEKLFF,TRBJ1-4,TRBD1,TRBV27,15,-
TGTGCCAGCAGCTTGAGGAGCGACGAGCAGTACTTC,CASSLRSDEQYF,TRBJ2-7,-,TRBV5-4,12,-
TGCAGCGACTTAGCCCAGTTTGCAGATACGCAGTATTTT,CSDLAQFADTQYF,TRBJ2-3,-,TRBV29-1,13,-
TGCGCCAGCAGCCCGGACTCTGCCTACAATGAGCAGTTCTTC,CASSPDSAYNEQFF,TRBJ2-1,-,TRBV5-1,14,-
TGCGCCAGCGGTCCGACTAGTGGGGTACAAGAGACCCAGTACTTC,CASGPTSGVQETQYF,TRBJ2-5,-,TRBV5-1,15,-
TGCGCCAGAAGAGGACAGGGGGAGATAATTTCGTACCAAGAGACCCAGTACTTC,CARRGQGEIISYQETQYF,TRBJ2-5,TRBD1,TRBV10-1,18,-
TGCGCCAGCAGCCAAGCCAGGGGAGCGTATCAGCCCCAGCATTTT,CASSQARGAYQPQHF,TRBJ1-5,-,TRBV4-1,15,-
TGTGCCAGCTCAACCCAGGTCTCTGGAAACACCATATATTTT,CASSTQVSGNTIYF,TRBJ1-3,-,TRBV18,14,few
TGTGCCAGCAGTGTTCTTCTACCGGGACAGGGCGTCGAATCCTACGAGCAGTACTTC,CASSVLLPGQGVESYEQYF,TRBJ2-7,TRBD1,TRBV2,19,-
TGCGCCAGCAGCCCCTCCGCTCGGGGTACTGAAGCTTTCTTT,CASSPSARGTEAFF,TRBJ1-1,-,TRBV4-1,14,-
TGTGCCAGCAGTCCCCTGGGGACAATAGGTGGGGACACTGAAGCTTTCTTT,CASSPLGTIGGDTEAFF,TRBJ1-1,-,TRBV27,17,many
TGTGCCAGCAGTTTAAAGGGACAGGGGGTTGTAACTGAAGCTTTCTTT,CASSLKGQGVVTEAFF,TRBJ1-1,TRBD1,TRBV27,16,-
TGCGCCAGCGTTGTCGGGACAGGGAGTTTGGTGACCTACAATGAGCAGTTCTTC,CASVVGTGSLVTYNEQFF,TRBJ2-1,TRBD1,TRBV5-1,18,-
TGCGCCAGCAGCCAGGATGTGGGACGACTAGCGGGAGTTCGCCACGAGCAGTACTTC,CASSQDVGRLAGVRHEQYF,TRBJ2-7,TRBD2,TRBV4-3,19,-
TGTGCCAGCAGCTCGTTCGACTGGAACAATGAGCAGTTCTTC,CASSSFDWNNEQFF,TRBJ2-1,-,TRBV7-9,14,-
TGCGCCAGCAGCCAAGATCCACAGAACACTGAAGCTTTCTTT,CASSQDPQNTEAFF,TRBJ1-1,-,TRBV4-3,14,-
TGTGCCACCACAGGGAGTGACGGAATCAATGAGCAGTTCTTC,CATTGSDGINEQFF,TRBJ2-1,-,TRBV27,14,once
TGTGCCAGCTCACCCCTAGCGGGAGATTCAGATACGCAGTATTTT,CASSPLAGDSDTQYF,TRBJ2-3,TRBD2,TRBV18,15,-
TGTGCCAGCAACACGCAGGGATCCCTAAACTATGGCTACACCTTC,CASNTQGSLNYGYTF,TRBJ1-2,-,TRBV28,15,-
TGTGCCAGCAGCTCCCGGACTGGAGCGCTCTATGGCTACACCTTC,CASSSRTGALYGYTF,TRBJ1-2,-,TRBV13,15,-
TGTGCCTCCGCCGGGACAGGTCTGGGGGAAAAACTGTTTTTT,CASAGTGLGEKLFF,TRBJ1-4,TRBD1,TRBV30,14,few
TGTGCCAGTGCCCCAGGCAGCAGTGAGCAGTTCTTC,CASAPGSSEQFF,TRBJ2-1,-,TRBV19,12,once
TGTGCCAGCAGCTTATCTCAGGGAAAGGAAAAACTGTTTTTT,CASSLSQGKEKLFF,TRBJ1-4,-,TRBV7-2,14,-
TGTGCCATCAGTGAGTTCCAACAGGGGCCCTATGGCTACACCTTC,CAISEFQQGPYGYTF,TRBJ1-2,TRBD1,TRBV10-3,15,-
TGTGCCAGCAGCGAAGGGACAGGGGTCAACGAGCAGTACTTC,CASSEGTGVNEQYF,TRBJ2-7,TRBD1,TRBV5-4,14,-
TGTGCCAGCAGCTTGACCCCTGGAGCCAACGAGCAGTACTTC,CASSLTPGANEQYF,TRBJ2-7,-,TRBV5-8,14,-
TGTGCCAGCAGCTCTTCCAGGGGGCGGATAAATGGTCGGTTCCACGAGCAGTACTTC,CASSSSRGRINGRFHEQYF,TRBJ2-7,TRBD1,TRBV7-9,19,-
TGCAGCGTTGTCGGGAGGGAAGAGACCCAGTACTTC,CSVVGREETQYF,TRBJ2-5,TRBD2,TRBV29-1,12,-
TGCGCCAGCAGACCGGACAGCCGGGGGGCGGAGACCCAGTACTTC,CASRPDSRGAETQYF,TRBJ2-5,-,TRBV5-1,15,-
TGTGCCAGCAGTTCCTCGTTCCCCTCCTACAATGAGCAGTTCTTC,CASSSSFPSYNEQFF,TRBJ2-1,-,TRBV28,15,-
TGTGCCAGTAGTACCCAGGGGACGCAGGGGTACGAGCAGTACTTC,CASSTQGTQGYEQYF,TRBJ2-7,-,TRBV19,15,-